This T cell receptor beta chain was retrieved from a study of T-cell reconstitution after alpha-beta-depleted transplantation in children. Study-wide points: Once a year had passed after transplant, T-cell counts and diversity came mostly from newly produced T cells.

TCRbeta library construction was performed incorporating unique molecular identifiers. TCRdb independently ran MiXCR on the PCR reads; one entry per CDR3 protein. Of roughly 490,000 distinct CDR3 sequences in the sample, roughly an eighth were seen once. The V segment lost 8 bases and the J segment 1 base; nucleotides outside the gene matches: 3. CDR1 is KGHSH, CDR2 LQKENI, per germline. CDR3 length equals 13 residues. This clonotype has a count of ten or more. Its specificity is not known. The clonotype originates from a female patient under 10 years old who had a stem cell transplant for aplastic anemia, so the T cells may come from the graft donor. The rearrangement links TRBV18 to TRBJ1-1, with 8 bases fitting TRBD1. Here the sequenced sample was PBMCs, mostly from graft donor cells, taken 180 days after TCRalphabeta/CD19-depleted stem cell transplant. As DNA, the CDR3 is TGTGCCAGCAGCCAGGGGGCGAACACTGAAGCTTTCTTT. It is translated as CASSQGANTEAFF.